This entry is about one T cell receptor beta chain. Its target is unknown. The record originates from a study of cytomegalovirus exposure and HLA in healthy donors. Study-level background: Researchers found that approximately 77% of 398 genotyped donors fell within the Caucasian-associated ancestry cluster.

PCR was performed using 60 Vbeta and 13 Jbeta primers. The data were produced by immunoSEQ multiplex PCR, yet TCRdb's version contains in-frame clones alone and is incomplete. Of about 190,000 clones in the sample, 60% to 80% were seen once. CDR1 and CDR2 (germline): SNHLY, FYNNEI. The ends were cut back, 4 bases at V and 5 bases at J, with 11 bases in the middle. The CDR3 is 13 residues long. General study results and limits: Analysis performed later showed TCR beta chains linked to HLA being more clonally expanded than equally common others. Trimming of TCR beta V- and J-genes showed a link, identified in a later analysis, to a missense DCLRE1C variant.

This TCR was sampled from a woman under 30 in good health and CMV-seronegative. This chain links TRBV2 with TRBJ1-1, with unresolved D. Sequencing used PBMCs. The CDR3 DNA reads TGTGCCAGCAGTGGAGAGAGGGTAACTGAAGCTTTCTTT. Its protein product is CASSGERVTEAFF. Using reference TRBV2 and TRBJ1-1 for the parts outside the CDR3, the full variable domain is EPEVTQTPSHQVTQMGQEVILRCVPISNHLYFYWYRQILGQKVEFLVSFYNNEISEKSEIFDDQFSVERPDGSNFTLKIRSTKLEDSAMYFCASSGERVTEAFFGQGTRLTVV.